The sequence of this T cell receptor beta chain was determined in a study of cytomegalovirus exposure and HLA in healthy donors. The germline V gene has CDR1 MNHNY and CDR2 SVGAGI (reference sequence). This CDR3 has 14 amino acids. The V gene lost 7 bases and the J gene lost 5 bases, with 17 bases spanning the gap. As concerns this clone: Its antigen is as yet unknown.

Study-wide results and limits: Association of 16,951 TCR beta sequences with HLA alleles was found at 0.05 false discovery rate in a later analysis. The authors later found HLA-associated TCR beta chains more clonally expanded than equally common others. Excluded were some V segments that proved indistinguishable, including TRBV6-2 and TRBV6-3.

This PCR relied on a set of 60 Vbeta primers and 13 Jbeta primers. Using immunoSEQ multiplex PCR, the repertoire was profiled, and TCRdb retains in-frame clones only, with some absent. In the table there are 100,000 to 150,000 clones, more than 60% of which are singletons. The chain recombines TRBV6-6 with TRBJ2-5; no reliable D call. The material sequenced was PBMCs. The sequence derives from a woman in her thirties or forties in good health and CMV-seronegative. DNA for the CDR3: TGTGCCAGCAACCCGGGTGGCCGTCGGGAGACCCAGTACTTC. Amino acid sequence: CASNPGGRRETQYF.